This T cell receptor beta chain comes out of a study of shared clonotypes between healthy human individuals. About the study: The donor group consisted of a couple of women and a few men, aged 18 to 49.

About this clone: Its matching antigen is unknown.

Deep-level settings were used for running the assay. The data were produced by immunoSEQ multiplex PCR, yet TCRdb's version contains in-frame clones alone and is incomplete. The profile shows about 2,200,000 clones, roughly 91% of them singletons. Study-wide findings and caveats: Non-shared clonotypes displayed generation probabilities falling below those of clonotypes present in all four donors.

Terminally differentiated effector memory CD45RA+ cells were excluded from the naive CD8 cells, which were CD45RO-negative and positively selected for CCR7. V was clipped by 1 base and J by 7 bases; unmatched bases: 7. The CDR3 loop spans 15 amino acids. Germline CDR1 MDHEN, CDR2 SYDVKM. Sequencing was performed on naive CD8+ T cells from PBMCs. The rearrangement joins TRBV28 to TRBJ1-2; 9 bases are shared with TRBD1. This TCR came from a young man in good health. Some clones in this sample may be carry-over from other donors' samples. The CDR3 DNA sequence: TGTGCCAGCAGTTTATTACCACGGACAGGGGCTGGCTACACCTTC. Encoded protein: CASSLLPRTGAGYTF.